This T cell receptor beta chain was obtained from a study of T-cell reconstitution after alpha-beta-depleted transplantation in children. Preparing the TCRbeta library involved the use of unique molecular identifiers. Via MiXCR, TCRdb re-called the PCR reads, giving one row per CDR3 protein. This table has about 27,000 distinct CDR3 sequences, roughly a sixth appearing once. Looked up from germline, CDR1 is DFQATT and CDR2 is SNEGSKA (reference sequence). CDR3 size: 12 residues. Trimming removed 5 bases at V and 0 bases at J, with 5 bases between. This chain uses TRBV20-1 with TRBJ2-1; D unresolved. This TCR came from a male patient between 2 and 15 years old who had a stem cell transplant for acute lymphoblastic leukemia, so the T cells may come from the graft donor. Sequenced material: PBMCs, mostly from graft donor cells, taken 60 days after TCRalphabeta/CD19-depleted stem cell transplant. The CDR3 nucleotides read TGCAGTGCTCCGGGCTCCTACAATGAGCAGTTCTTC. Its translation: CSAPGSYNEQFF.